These T cell receptor beta chains were read from a single sample in a study of blood T cells in healthy people across ages. MiXCR was run by TCRdb on the 5' RACE reads, yielding one entry per CDR3 protein. The sample holds about 1,500,000 distinct CDR3 sequences, over 25% seen once. Specimen: blood. These receptor sequences come from a woman aged 30 to 39 in good health. CDR3s include the opening cysteine and the closing phenylalanine or tryptophan. Fields, in order: V gene, CDR3 protein.

V: TRBV20-1; CDR3: CSARVAGGEQFF
V: TRBV20-1; CDR3: CSARTPTAGVRNEQFF
V: TRBV7-9; CDR3: CASSLVTGPNTEAFF
V: TRBV5-1; CDR3: CASSGRTGGFSGANVLTF
V: TRBV12-3/TRBV12-4; CDR3: CASSFREFQPQHF
V: TRBV10-3; CDR3: CAIGSGGFYQPQHF
V: TRBV15; CDR3: CATSRDPPGRSTDTQYF
V: TRBV20-1; CDR3: CSARDLRGTEAFF
V: TRBV10-2; CDR3: CASNPRRGYTQYF
V: TRBV9; CDR3: CASSVTGLAGVYNEQFF
V: TRBV15; CDR3: CATSRDYETQFF
V: TRBV5-1; CDR3: CASSLAWGASGEQFF
V: TRBV24-1; CDR3: CATSDRDGAEAFF
V: TRBV29-1; CDR3: CSVGLGNTEAFF
V: TRBV5-1; CDR3: CASSFLPGLDTQYF
V: TRBV18; CDR3: CASSGGTGANEKLFF
V: TRBV7-9; CDR3: CASSRGNSGNQPQHF
V: TRBV4-3; CDR3: CASSQEALTDTQYF
V: TRBV6-6; CDR3: CASKTGSKGNQPQHF
V: TRBV5-1; CDR3: CASSSAGVEPYEQYF
V: TRBV7-9; CDR3: CASSLGLTNADTQYF
V: TRBV6-5; CDR3: CASSPHGAYEQYF
V: TRBV7-2; CDR3: CASSSDRLAGPYEQYF
V: TRBV20-1; CDR3: CSARDPRGAFF
V: TRBV27; CDR3: CASRRGRRNEQFF
V: TRBV7-9; CDR3: CASSLKSGMGETQYF
V: TRBV5-1; CDR3: CASSFEGVNEKLFF
V: TRBV18; CDR3: CASSPLAGYTF
V: TRBV5-1; CDR3: CASSTLTSGPYNEQYF